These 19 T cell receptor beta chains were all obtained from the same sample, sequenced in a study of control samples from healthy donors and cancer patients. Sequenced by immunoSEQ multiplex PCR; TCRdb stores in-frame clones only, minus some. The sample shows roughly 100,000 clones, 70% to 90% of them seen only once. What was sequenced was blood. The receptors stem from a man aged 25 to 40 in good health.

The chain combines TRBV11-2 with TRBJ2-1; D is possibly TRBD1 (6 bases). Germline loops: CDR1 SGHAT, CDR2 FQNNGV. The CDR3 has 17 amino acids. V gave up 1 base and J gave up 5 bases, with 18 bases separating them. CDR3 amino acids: CASSLVISIGDNNEQFF. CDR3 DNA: TGTGCCAGCAGCTTAGTGATCTCTATCGGGGACAACAATGAGCAGTTCTTC.

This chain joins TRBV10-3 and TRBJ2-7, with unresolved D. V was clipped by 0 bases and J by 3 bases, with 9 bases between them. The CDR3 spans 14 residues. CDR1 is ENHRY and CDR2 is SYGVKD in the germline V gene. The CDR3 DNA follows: TGTGCCATCAGTGAGTCTACGACTGACTACGAGCAGTACTTC. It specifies CAISESTTDYEQYF.

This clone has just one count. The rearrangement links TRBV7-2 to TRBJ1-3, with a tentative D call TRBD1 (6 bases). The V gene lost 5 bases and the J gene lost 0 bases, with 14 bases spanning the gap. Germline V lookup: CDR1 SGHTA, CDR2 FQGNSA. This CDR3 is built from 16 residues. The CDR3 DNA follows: TGTGCCAGCAGCAAGAGGGACACCAGCTCTGGAAACACCATATATTTT. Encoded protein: CASSKRDTSSGNTIYF.

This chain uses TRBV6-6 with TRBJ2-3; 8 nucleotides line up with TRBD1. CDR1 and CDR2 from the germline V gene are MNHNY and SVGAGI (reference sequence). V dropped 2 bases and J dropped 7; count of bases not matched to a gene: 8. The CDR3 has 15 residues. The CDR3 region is CASSYPKDRVHTQYF. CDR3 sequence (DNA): TGTGCCAGCAGTTACCCGAAGGACAGGGTGCATACGCAGTATTTT.

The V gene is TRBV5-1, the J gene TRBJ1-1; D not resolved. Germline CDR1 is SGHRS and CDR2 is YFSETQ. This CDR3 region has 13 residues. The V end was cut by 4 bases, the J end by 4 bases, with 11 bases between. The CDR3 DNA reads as TGCGCCAGCAGCCCGCCTCTCAGCACTGAAGCTTTCTTT. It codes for CASSPPLSTEAFF. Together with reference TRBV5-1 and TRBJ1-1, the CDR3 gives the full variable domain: KAGVTQTPRYLIKTRGQQVTLSCSPISGHRSVSWYQQTPGQGLQFLFEYFSETQRNKGNFPGRFSGRQFSNSRSEMNVSTLELGDSALYLCASSPPLSTEAFFGQGTRLTVV.

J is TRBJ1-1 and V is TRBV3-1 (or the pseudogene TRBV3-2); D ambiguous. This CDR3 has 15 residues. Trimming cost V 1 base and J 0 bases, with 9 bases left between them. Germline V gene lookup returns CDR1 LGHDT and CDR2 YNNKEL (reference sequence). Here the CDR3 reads CASSQGLWVNTEAFF. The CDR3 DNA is TGTGCCAGCAGCCAAGGCCTATGGGTGAACACTGAAGCTTTCTTT.

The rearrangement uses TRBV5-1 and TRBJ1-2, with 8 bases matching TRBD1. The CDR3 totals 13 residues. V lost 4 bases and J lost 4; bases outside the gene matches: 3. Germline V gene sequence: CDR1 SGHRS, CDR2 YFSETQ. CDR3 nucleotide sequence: TGCGCCAGCAGCCCGGACAGGGCCTATGGCTACACCTTC. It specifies CASSPDRAYGYTF.

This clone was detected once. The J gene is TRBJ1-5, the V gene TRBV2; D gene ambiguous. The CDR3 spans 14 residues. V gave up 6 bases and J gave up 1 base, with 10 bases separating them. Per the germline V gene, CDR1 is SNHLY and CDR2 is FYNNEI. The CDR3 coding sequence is TGTGCCAGCAGCGAGGTATTGAGCAATCAGCCCCAGCATTTT. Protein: CASSEVLSNQPQHF. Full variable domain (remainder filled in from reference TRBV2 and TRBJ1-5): EPEVTQTPSHQVTQMGQEVILRCVPISNHLYFYWYRQILGQKVEFLVSFYNNEISEKSEIFDDQFSVERPDGSNFTLKIRSTKLEDSAMYFCASSEVLSNQPQHFGDGTRLSIL.

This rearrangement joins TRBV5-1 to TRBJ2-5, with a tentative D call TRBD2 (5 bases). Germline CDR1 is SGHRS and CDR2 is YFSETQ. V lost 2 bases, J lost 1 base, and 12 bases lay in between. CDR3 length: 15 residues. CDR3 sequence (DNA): TGCGCCAGCAGCTTAAGCGGATCCCTCCAAGAGACCCAGTACTTC. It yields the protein CASSLSGSLQETQYF. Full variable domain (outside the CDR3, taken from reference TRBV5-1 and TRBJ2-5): KAGVTQTPRYLIKTRGQQVTLSCSPISGHRSVSWYQQTPGQGLQFLFEYFSETQRNKGNFPGRFSGRQFSNSRSEMNVSTLELGDSALYLCASSLSGSLQETQYFGPGTRLLVL.

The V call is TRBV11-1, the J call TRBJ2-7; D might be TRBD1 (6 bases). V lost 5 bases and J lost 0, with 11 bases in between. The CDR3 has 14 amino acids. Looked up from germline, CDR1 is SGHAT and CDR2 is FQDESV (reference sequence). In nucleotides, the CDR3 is TGTGCCAGCAGCCGTTGGGACACCTCCTACGAGCAGTACTTC. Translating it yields CASSRWDTSYEQYF. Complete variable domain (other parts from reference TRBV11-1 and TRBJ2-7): EAEVAQSPRYKITEKSQAVAFWCDPISGHATLYWYRQILGQGPELLVQFQDESVVDDSQLPKDRFSAERLKGVDSTLKIQPAELGDSAMYLCASSRWDTSYEQYFGPGTRLTVT.

The CDR3 coding sequence is TGTGCCAGTAGTAAAACAGGGGGCATGGCTGAAGCTTTCTTT. Its translation is CASSKTGGMAEAFF. The V gene is TRBV19, the J gene TRBJ1-1; TRBD1 matches at 9 bases. After removal of 4 bases from V and 6 bases from J, the junction contained 6 bases not matched to a gene. The CDR3 length is 14 residues. Germline CDR1 is LNHDA and CDR2 is SQIVND (reference sequence).

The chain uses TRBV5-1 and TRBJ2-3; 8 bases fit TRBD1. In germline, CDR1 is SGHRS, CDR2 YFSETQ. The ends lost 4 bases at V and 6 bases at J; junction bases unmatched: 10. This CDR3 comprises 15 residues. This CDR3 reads CASSPGQVVGDTQYF. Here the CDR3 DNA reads TGCGCCAGCAGCCCGGGACAGGTAGTCGGTGATACGCAGTATTTT. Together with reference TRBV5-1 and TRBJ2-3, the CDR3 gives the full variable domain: KAGVTQTPRYLIKTRGQQVTLSCSPISGHRSVSWYQQTPGQGLQFLFEYFSETQRNKGNFPGRFSGRQFSNSRSEMNVSTLELGDSALYLCASSPGQVVGDTQYFGPGTRLTVL.

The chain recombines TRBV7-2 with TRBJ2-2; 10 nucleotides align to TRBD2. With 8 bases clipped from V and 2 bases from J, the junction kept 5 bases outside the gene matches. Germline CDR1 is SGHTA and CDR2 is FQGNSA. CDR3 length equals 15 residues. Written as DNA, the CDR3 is TGTGCCAGCGGGTTAGCGGGAGGTAACACCGGGGAGCTGTTTTTT. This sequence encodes CASGLAGGNTGELFF.

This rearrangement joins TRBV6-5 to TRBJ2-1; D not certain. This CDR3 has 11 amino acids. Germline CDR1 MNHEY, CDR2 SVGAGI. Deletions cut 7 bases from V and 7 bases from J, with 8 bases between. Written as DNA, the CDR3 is TGTGCCAGCACCGAACCTAATGAGCAGTTCTTC. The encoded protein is CASTEPNEQFF.

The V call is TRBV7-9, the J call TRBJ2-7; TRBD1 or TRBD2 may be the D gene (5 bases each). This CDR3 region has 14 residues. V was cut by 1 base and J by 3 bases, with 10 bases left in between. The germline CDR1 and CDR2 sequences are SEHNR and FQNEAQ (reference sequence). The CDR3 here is CASSLDQGVYEQYF. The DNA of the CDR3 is TGTGCCAGCAGCTTAGACCAGGGAGTCTACGAGCAGTACTTC.

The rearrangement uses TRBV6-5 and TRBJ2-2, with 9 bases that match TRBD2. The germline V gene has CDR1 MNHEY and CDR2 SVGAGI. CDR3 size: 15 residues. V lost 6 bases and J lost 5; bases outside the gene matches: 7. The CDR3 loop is CASRRLLAGTGELFF. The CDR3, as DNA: TGTGCCAGCAGACGACTGCTAGCGGGAACCGGGGAGCTGTTTTTT.

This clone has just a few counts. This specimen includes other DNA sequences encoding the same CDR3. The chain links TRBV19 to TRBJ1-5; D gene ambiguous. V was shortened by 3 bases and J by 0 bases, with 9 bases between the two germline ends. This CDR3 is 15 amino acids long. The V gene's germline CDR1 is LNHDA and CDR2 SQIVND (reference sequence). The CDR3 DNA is TGTGCCAGTAGTATCTACTTTGATAGCAATCAGCCCCAGCATTTT. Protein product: CASSIYFDSNQPQHF.

The CDR3 DNA is TGTGCCAGCAGCTTATACCAACGTCCCACAGATACGCAGTATTTT. Its translation is CASSLYQRPTDTQYF. The rearrangement links TRBV7-8 to TRBJ2-3; D ambiguous. V was shortened by 2 bases and J by 2 bases, with 11 bases between the two germline ends. The CDR3 runs to 15 residues. Per the germline V gene, CDR1 is SGHVS and CDR2 is FQNEAQ.

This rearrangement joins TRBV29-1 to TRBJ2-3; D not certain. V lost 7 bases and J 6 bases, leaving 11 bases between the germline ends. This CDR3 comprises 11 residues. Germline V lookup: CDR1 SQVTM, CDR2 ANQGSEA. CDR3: CSGRGADTQYF. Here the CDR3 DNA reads TGCAGCGGAAGAGGTGCGGATACGCAGTATTTT.